One and the same sample provided the 29 T cell receptor beta chains below, sequenced in a study of T-cell memory formation after mild COVID-19. TCRdb itself ran the 5' RACE reads through MiXCR, one entry per CDR3 protein. The sample comprises 140,000 or so distinct CDR3 sequences, more than 13% of which are singletons, and around 30% rests with the top ten. The sequenced sample was PBMCs or a T cell subset sorted from them (not recorded which). These receptors all stem from an adult woman who had mild COVID-19 (a few samples of this study predate the infection). Cell type and time point are not known.

V and J are TRBV7-8 and TRBJ2-5; D is ambiguous. Germline V gene data show CDR1 as SGHVS and CDR2 as FQNEAQ. Between the trimmed V and J ends, which lost 2 bases and 1 base, there was a span of 8 bases. This CDR3 comprises 14 residues. Here the CDR3 DNA reads TGTGCCAGCAGCTTATACTGGGGCCAAGAGACCCAGTACTTC. Its translation is CASSLYWGQETQYF.

In this sample, this clonotype turned up many times. The gene calls are TRBV7-6 and TRBJ1-5; TRBD1 matches at 8 bases. V shed 1 base and J 5 bases; nucleotides not matched to a gene: 13. Germline V gene lookup returns CDR1 SGHVS and CDR2 FNYEAQ. The CDR3 runs to 18 residues. The CDR3 here is CASSLDPRDRNIDQPQHF. Here the CDR3 DNA reads TGTGCCAGCAGCTTAGACCCCCGGGACAGGAATATCGATCAGCCCCAGCATTTT.

This clonotype turned up a few times. The chain couples TRBV5-5 to TRBJ2-7; TRBD1 aligns across 8 bases. CDR3 length: 13 residues. Germline lookup yields CDR1 SGHKS and CDR2 YYEKEE (reference sequence). The trim removed 3 bases at V and 6 bases at J, leaving 5 bases unmatched. This CDR3 is CASSSGQALEQYF. DNA for the CDR3: TGTGCCAGCAGCTCGGGACAGGCCCTCGAGCAGTACTTC.

The chain links TRBV5-1 to TRBJ2-1; TRBD2 matches at 7 bases. Germline V lookup: CDR1 SGHRS, CDR2 YFSETQ. V lost 3 bases and J lost 9; bases outside the gene matches: 12. CDR3 length: 15 amino acids. CDR3 sequence reads: CASSSGLPREGEQFF. CDR3 coding DNA: TGCGCCAGCAGCTCGGGACTTCCCAGGGAGGGTGAGCAGTTCTTC.

This clonotype has just a few counts. The rearrangement uses TRBV7-6 and TRBJ2-7; D remains ambiguous. V was pared by 0 bases and J by 4 bases, with 10 bases between. Germline CDR1 SGHVS, CDR2 FNYEAQ. The CDR3 contains 14 residues. DNA for the CDR3: TGTGCCAGCAGCTTAGCGCCGGGCCAGTACGAGCAGTACTTC. It translates to CASSLAPGQYEQYF.

In this sample, this clonotype turned up a few times. The V gene is TRBV18, the J gene TRBJ1-5, with 7 bases that match TRBD1. This CDR3 spans 17 amino acids. V dropped 3 bases and J dropped 0; count of bases not matched to a gene: 8. Germline-derived CDR1 and CDR2 are KGHSH and LQKENI. The CDR3 region is CASSPGGGYDSNQPQHF. The CDR3 region has the DNA TGTGCCAGCTCACCGGGAGGGGGCTATGATAGCAATCAGCCCCAGCATTTT.

This clonotype was counted between two and nine times. The chain recombines TRBV21-1 with TRBJ2-4; the table's D call, TRBD1, has no DNA check behind it. TRBV21-1 is tagged as a pseudogene. The CDR3 sequence is 13 residues long. The CDR3 protein is CASSNVLQGVQYF. CDR3 in DNA: TGTGCCAGCAGCAATGTCTTACAGGGAGTTCAGTACTTC.

The V gene is TRBV15, the J gene TRBJ2-2; D uncertain. The CDR3 has 16 residues. Trimming removed 0 bases from V and 1 base from J, with 9 bases in between. Per the germline V gene, CDR1 is LNHNV and CDR2 is YYDKDF (reference sequence). CDR3 in amino acids: CATSRESYENTGELFF. The CDR3 DNA follows: TGTGCCACCAGCAGAGAGTCGTATGAGAACACCGGGGAGCTGTTTTTT.

V usage is TRBV5-1 and J usage is TRBJ2-7, with 14 bases fitting TRBD2. Germline V gene data show CDR1 as SGHRS and CDR2 as YFSETQ. The CDR3 loop spans 15 amino acids. Trimming at V came to 0 bases and at J to 5 bases, leaving 1 base not matched to a gene. In DNA, the CDR3 is TGCGCCAGCAGCTTGGCGGGACTAGCGGGAGACGAGCAGTACTTC. It translates to CASSLAGLAGDEQYF.

This clonotype was recorded at least ten times. The V gene is TRBV5-1, the J gene TRBJ1-1; D uncertain. Germline CDR1 SGHRS, CDR2 YFSETQ. This CDR3 has 14 amino acids. V was shortened by 5 bases and J by 3 bases, with 14 bases between the two germline ends. CDR3 bases: TGCGCCAGCAGGATGGGGATATTTGACACTGAAGCTTTCTTT. This encodes CASRMGIFDTEAFF.

The V and J genes are TRBV27 and TRBJ2-3; 7 bases align to TRBD2. With V trimmed by 8 bases and J by 5 bases, 16 bases remained unmatched. This CDR3 is built from 16 residues. The germline V gene encodes CDR1 MNHEY and CDR2 SMNVEV (reference sequence). DNA for the CDR3: TGTGCCAGCGCCCGAGCTAGCGGAGTACTAAGAGATACGCAGTATTTT. Its translation is CASARASGVLRDTQYF.

The genes are TRBV29-1 and TRBJ2-7, with D tentatively TRBD1 (7 bases). With 3 bases removed from V and 3 bases from J, the gap between germline ends came to 12 bases. Looked up from germline, CDR1 is SQVTM and CDR2 is ANQGSEA. The CDR3 totals 13 residues. CDR3 bases: TGCAGCGTTGAGGAGGGGGCCGGCTACGAGCAGTACTTC. Encoded protein: CSVEEGAGYEQYF.

This clonotype has more than one count but fewer than ten. The chain is built from TRBV6-5 and TRBJ1-1; possible D gene TRBD1, 5 bases. Germline CDR1 and CDR2: MNHEY and SVGAGI. Trimming removed 3 bases at V and 3 bases at J, with 17 bases between. The CDR3 has 16 residues. The CDR3 DNA is TGTGCCAGCAGTTATTTCGGGGGGGATTTCGACACTGAAGCTTTCTTT. It encodes CASSYFGGDFDTEAFF.

A few counts support this clonotype. The chain has TRBV29-1 and TRBJ2-2; D uncertain. Germline assignment: CDR1 SQVTM and CDR2 ANQGSEA. This CDR3 contains 12 residues. Trimming left V 3 bases short and J 7 bases short, with 9 bases between. CDR3 nucleotides: TGCAGCGTTGATTTGGGGATCGGGGAGCTGTTTTTT. It specifies CSVDLGIGELFF.

The chain has TRBV6-6 and TRBJ1-1; weak D call: TRBD1 (5 bases). V was clipped by 8 bases and J by 1 base, with 23 bases between them. The length of the CDR3 is 17 residues. The germline CDR1 and CDR2 sequences are MNHNY and SVGAGI (reference sequence). CDR3 nucleotide sequence: TGTGCCAGCGCCCCCTTTTTGGGGACGGTGGGGAACACTGAAGCTTTCTTT. It translates to CASAPFLGTVGNTEAFF.

The chain is built from TRBV12-3 or TRBV12-4 and TRBJ2-1, with a tentative D call TRBD2 (5 bases). V lost 3 bases and J lost 5, with 11 bases in between. The CDR3 length is 14 residues. CDR3 in amino acids: CASSFRTLDNEQFF. The CDR3 DNA reads as TGTGCCAGCAGTTTCAGGACTCTAGACAATGAGCAGTTCTTC.

This clonotype was seen only a few times. V gene TRBV20-1 combines with J gene TRBJ2-3, with 10 bases lining up with TRBD2. V was clipped by 4 bases and J by 0 bases; unmatched bases: 10. This CDR3 comprises 17 residues. The germline CDR1 and CDR2 sequences are DFQATT and SNEGSKA (reference sequence). The CDR3 reads CSATSQGLAISTDTQYF. Written as DNA, the CDR3 is TGCAGTGCTACCTCACAGGGACTAGCGATTAGCACAGATACGCAGTATTTT.

The gene calls are TRBV5-1 and TRBJ2-5, with 14 bases aligning to TRBD2. The CDR3 is made up of 14 amino acids. Germline CDR1 and CDR2: SGHRS and YFSETQ. Trimming at V came to 7 bases and at J to 2 bases, leaving 1 base not matched to a gene. The CDR3: CASGLAGGQETQYF. DNA for the CDR3: TGCGCCAGCGGACTAGCGGGAGGACAAGAGACCCAGTACTTC.

This chain joins TRBV19 and TRBJ2-7, with a possible D match to TRBD1 (6 bases). This CDR3 contains 16 residues. V was pared by 0 bases and J by 2 bases, with 14 bases between. Per the germline V gene, CDR1 is LNHDA and CDR2 is SQIVND (reference sequence). CDR3 coding DNA: TGTGCCAGTAGTATAGATAGTCGAGGGGGTCCCTACGAGCAGTACTTC. It is translated as CASSIDSRGGPYEQYF.

The genes are TRBV19 and TRBJ2-7; tentative D call: TRBD2 (5 bases). Trimming pared 6 bases from V and 6 bases from J, leaving 21 bases between. Germline V lookup: CDR1 LNHDA, CDR2 SQIVND (reference sequence). The CDR3 spans 15 residues. The CDR3 spells CASSFGLSLGSEQYF. The CDR3 coding sequence is TGTGCCAGTAGCTTCGGACTTTCCTTAGGGAGCGAGCAGTACTTC.

The chain employs TRBV15 and TRBJ2-7; 7 nucleotides line up with TRBD1. Looked up from germline, CDR1 is LNHNV and CDR2 is YYDKDF (reference sequence). Germline trimming cut 8 bases from V and 0 bases from J; bases unmatched to any gene: 1. This CDR3 has 12 amino acids. In nucleotides, the CDR3 is TGTGCCACCCGGGACAGCTCCTACGAGCAGTACTTC. It yields the protein CATRDSSYEQYF.

The gene calls are TRBV15 and TRBJ2-7; 7 bases align to TRBD1. The CDR3 runs to 15 residues. CDR1 and CDR2 (germline): LNHNV, YYDKDF (reference sequence). V lost 5 bases to trimming and J lost 6 bases; unmatched junction nucleotides: 13. The CDR3 reads CATSAPTTGYGEQYF. The DNA of the CDR3 is TGTGCCACCAGCGCTCCGACGACAGGGTACGGCGAGCAGTACTTC.

The CDR3 DNA is TGTGCCAGCAGCCCAGGGGGAGGGGAGCTGTTTTTT. Translated, it gives CASSPGGGELFF. The chain joins TRBV7-6 to TRBJ2-2; TRBD1 matches at 7 bases. Trimming at V came to 5 bases and at J to 8 bases, leaving 2 bases not matched to a gene. This CDR3 has 12 amino acids. Per the germline V gene, CDR1 is SGHVS and CDR2 is FNYEAQ.

The CDR3 bases are TGTGCCAGCAGCCCCCCCTCGATTGGCTACGAGCAGTACTTC. This gives the protein CASSPPSIGYEQYF. The chain combines TRBV7-9 with TRBJ2-7; D gene ambiguous. V gave up 5 bases and J gave up 3 bases, with 14 bases separating them. This CDR3 contains 14 residues. Germline CDR1 is SEHNR and CDR2 is FQNEAQ (reference sequence).

CDR3 nucleotide sequence: TGTGCCAGCAGCCTCGGCGGGACAGTCTATGGCTACACCTTC. It specifies CASSLGGTVYGYTF. The genes are TRBV7-9 and TRBJ1-2; 7 positions match TRBD1. This CDR3 spans 14 amino acids. J lost 4 bases, V lost 5 bases, and 7 bases had no gene match. Per the germline V gene, CDR1 is SEHNR and CDR2 is FQNEAQ (reference sequence).

The chain joins TRBV12-3 or TRBV12-4 to TRBJ2-2; D unclear. The CDR3 sequence is 13 residues long. The ends were cut back, 4 bases at V and 4 bases at J, with 7 bases in the middle. CDR3 amino acids: CASSSYTTGELFF. The CDR3 bases are TGTGCCAGCAGTTCCTACACCACCGGGGAGCTGTTTTTT.

In its sample, this clonotype was seen many times. The rearrangement uses TRBV7-9 and TRBJ1-1; no reliable D call. CDR3 length: 14 residues. The V end lost 0 bases, the J end lost 1 base, and 6 bases lay between the germline ends. The germline V gene has CDR1 SEHNR and CDR2 FQNEAQ (reference sequence). CDR3 amino acids: CASSLAGPNTEAFF. The CDR3 bases are TGTGCCAGCAGCTTAGCAGGGCCGAACACTGAAGCTTTCTTT.

The chain carries TRBV4-3 and TRBJ2-7; TRBD1 aligns across 11 bases. This CDR3 has 17 residues. J gave up 0 bases and V 4 bases, and 8 bases lay outside the gene matches. Germline-derived CDR1 and CDR2 are LGHNA and YSLEER. CDR3 in amino acids: CASSPFSGTGGSYEQYF. The DNA for the CDR3 is TGCGCCAGCAGCCCCTTTTCCGGGACAGGGGGCTCCTACGAGCAGTACTTC.

This chain's CDR3 is CASSHPPRQGVAGELFF. The CDR3 bases are TGTGCCAGCAGCCATCCACCACGACAGGGAGTGGCCGGGGAGCTGTTTTTT. V gene TRBV7-9 combines with J gene TRBJ2-2; 7 bases are a match to TRBD1. CDR1 and CDR2 from the germline V gene are SEHNR and FQNEAQ (reference sequence). This CDR3 contains 17 residues. J gave up 6 bases and V 5 bases, and 15 bases lay outside the gene matches.